The 27 T cell receptor beta chains presented below share a single source sample, sequenced in a study of blood T cell repertoires in COVID-19. Some clones are missing from TCRdb's copy, which holds only in-frame ones; the method was immunoSEQ multiplex PCR. The repertoire holds more than 250,000 clones, with nearly 90% as singletons. The sample was PBMCs or T cells enriched from blood (not recorded which). These receptors all stem from a woman younger than 35 with acute COVID-19.

With regard to this clone: This sample also contains other DNA sequences that code for the same CDR3. The V call is TRBV4-3, the J call TRBJ2-1, with D perhaps matching TRBD2 (6 bases). This CDR3 comprises 15 residues. Trimming cost V 1 base and J 4 bases, with 11 bases left between them. CDR1 and CDR2 from the germline V gene are LGHNA and YSLEER. The CDR3 nucleotides read TGCGCCAGCAGCCAAGGTAGCGGTCTTTACAATGAGCAGTTCTTC. Its translation is CASSQGSGLYNEQFF.

V and J are TRBV9 and TRBJ1-6, with D maybe TRBD1 (5 bases). Trimming took 3 bases from V and 9 from J, leaving 13 bases between them. This CDR3 has 14 residues. Germline CDR1 reads SGDLS; CDR2 reads YYNGEE. The CDR3 reads CASSDISGVSPLHF. The CDR3, as DNA: TGTGCCAGCAGCGACATATCGGGGGTTTCACCCCTCCACTTT.

The genes are TRBV27 and TRBJ2-1, with 10 bases matching TRBD2. With 7 bases clipped from V and 3 bases from J, the junction kept 15 bases outside the gene matches. The CDR3 runs 18 residues. The germline CDR1 and CDR2 sequences are MNHEY and SMNVEV (reference sequence). CDR3: CASKFYPSSGSFYNEQFF. CDR3 bases: TGTGCCAGCAAGTTTTACCCCTCTAGCGGGAGTTTCTACAATGAGCAGTTCTTC.

The V call is TRBV20-1, the J call TRBJ1-1, with D tentatively TRBD1 (5 bases). The CDR3 covers 15 residues. Trimming took off 3 bases at V and 1 base at J, with 15 bases between the two ends. CDR1 DFQATT and CDR2 SNEGSKA come from the germline V gene (reference sequence). The CDR3, as DNA: TGCAGTGCTAGTGTCATGGGGCGCAGGAACACTGAAGCTTTCTTT. Its translation: CSASVMGRRNTEAFF.

The V call is TRBV14, the J call TRBJ2-1, with D tentatively TRBD1 (5 bases). V dropped 2 bases and J dropped 6 bases, with 11 bases sitting between them. Germline CDR1 SGHDN, CDR2 FVKESK. This CDR3 region has 14 residues. DNA of the CDR3: TGTGCCAGCAGCCAAATCTCAGGGTCCAATGAGCAGTTCTTC. This sequence encodes CASSQISGSNEQFF.

V is TRBV5-1 and J is TRBJ2-3; D remains unclear. The CDR3 has 12 residues. Germline V gene lookup returns CDR1 SGHRS and CDR2 YFSETQ. Trimming stripped 5 bases from V and 2 bases from J, with 6 bases between. As DNA, the CDR3 is TGCGCCAGCAGACAGAACACAGATACGCAGTATTTT. Protein: CASRQNTDTQYF. The full variable domain, with the rest looked up from reference TRBV5-1 and TRBJ2-3, is KAGVTQTPRYLIKTRGQQVTLSCSPISGHRSVSWYQQTPGQGLQFLFEYFSETQRNKGNFPGRFSGRQFSNSRSEMNVSTLELGDSALYLCASRQNTDTQYFGPGTRLTVL.

V usage is TRBV28 and J usage is TRBJ1-1, with D unclear. This CDR3 is built from 14 residues. Germline CDR1 MDHEN, CDR2 SYDVKM. Trimming removed 1 base from V and 1 base from J, with 7 bases in between. The CDR3 region has the DNA TGTGCCAGCAGTTTATTTGTATCGAACACTGAAGCTTTCTTT. Its translation is CASSLFVSNTEAFF.

V usage is TRBV6-5 and J usage is TRBJ1-1, with D unresolved. Germline V gene lookup returns CDR1 MNHEY and CDR2 SVGAGI. This CDR3 has 15 amino acids. V was clipped by 5 bases and J by 2 bases, with 15 bases between them. The CDR3 DNA follows: TGTGCCAGCAGTACCTTTAGTACAGTCAACACTGAAGCTTTCTTT. This gives the protein CASSTFSTVNTEAFF.

The chain uses TRBV4-2 and TRBJ2-3; maybe TRBD2 (6 bases). The CDR3 runs to 15 residues. The V end lost 2 bases, the J end lost 12 bases, and 21 bases lay between the germline ends. Germline CDR1 reads LGHNA; CDR2 reads YNFKEQ. This CDR3 is CASSQPRDPPRVQYF. The CDR3 DNA reads TGTGCCAGCAGCCAACCGCGGGACCCACCGAGGGTTCAGTATTTT.

This clone was counted a few times. The chain carries TRBV15 and TRBJ2-1, with a tentative D call TRBD2 (5 bases). Germline loops: CDR1 LNHNV, CDR2 YYDKDF (reference sequence). The CDR3 totals 14 residues. Between the trimmed V and J ends, which lost 3 bases and 6 bases, there was a span of 12 bases. The CDR3 DNA follows: TGTGCCACCAGCAGTCTGAGCGGCAGCAATGAGCAGTTCTTC. As protein: CATSSLSGSNEQFF.

This chain's CDR3 is CASSLTEYEQYF. The CDR3 DNA sequence: TGTGCCAGCAGCTTGACAGAATACGAGCAGTACTTC. This chain joins TRBV5-6 and TRBJ2-7, with D uncertain. CDR3 length: 12 amino acids. The ends were cut back, 1 base at V and 4 bases at J, with 6 bases in the middle. From germline, CDR1 is SGHDT and CDR2 YYEEEE.

This chain links TRBV7-9 with TRBJ1-1; 8 nucleotides align to TRBD1. The junction had 8 bases not matched to a gene; V was cut back by 4 bases and J by 1 base. The CDR3 extends over 16 amino acids. CDR1 SEHNR and CDR2 FQNEAQ come from the germline V gene (reference sequence). The CDR3 DNA is TGTGCCAGCAGCTACCCTGGACAGGGCCGGAACACTGAAGCTTTCTTT. It specifies CASSYPGQGRNTEAFF.

This rearrangement joins TRBV19 to TRBJ2-1; the D is unclear. V gave up 4 bases and J gave up 4 bases, with 8 bases separating them. The CDR3 contains 13 residues. Germline loops: CDR1 LNHDA, CDR2 SQIVND (reference sequence). DNA for the CDR3: TGTGCCAGTAGTACCCGACTGTACAATGAGCAGTTCTTC. Translating gives CASSTRLYNEQFF.

The J gene is TRBJ2-3, the V gene TRBV11-2, with TRBD1 as a possible D gene (5 bases). The V end lost 2 bases, the J end lost 7 bases, and 16 bases lay between the germline ends. The CDR3 covers 15 residues. From germline, CDR1 is SGHAT and CDR2 FQNNGV. The CDR3 protein is CASSLLWSGAYTQYF. CDR3 DNA sequence: TGTGCCAGCAGCTTATTGTGGTCTGGGGCCTATACGCAGTATTTT. Based on the CDR3 plus reference TRBV11-2 and TRBJ2-3, the full variable domain is EAGVAQSPRYKIIEKRQSVAFWCNPISGHATLYWYQQILGQGPKLLIQFQNNGVVDDSQLPKDRFSAERLKGVDSTLKIQPAKLEDSAVYLCASSLLWSGAYTQYFGPGTRLTVL.

This clone was recorded only once. V and J are TRBV6-5 and TRBJ1-1, with TRBD1 identical over 7 bases. This CDR3 has 14 amino acids. CDR1 and CDR2 (germline): MNHEY, SVGAGI. The trim removed 7 bases at V and 1 base at J, leaving 6 bases unmatched. The CDR3 nucleotides read TGTGCCAGCACCCGACAGGGCTCGAACACTGAAGCTTTCTTT. Its translation: CASTRQGSNTEAFF.

The chain combines TRBV29-1 with TRBJ1-5, with unresolved D. V was shortened by 4 bases and J by 4 bases, with 14 bases between the two germline ends. This CDR3 is built from 14 residues. Germline-derived CDR1 and CDR2 are SQVTM and ANQGSEA. The DNA for the CDR3 is TGCAGCGTTGGGTCGGGATCGAGAAATCAGCCCCAGCATTTT. As protein: CSVGSGSRNQPQHF.

The V and J genes are TRBV7-9 and TRBJ2-1; TRBD1 matches 10 bases. The length of the CDR3 is 15 residues. Germline CDR1 is SEHNR and CDR2 is FQNEAQ (reference sequence). The J segment lost 11 bases and the V segment lost 5 bases, leaving 12 bases of the junction unmatched. CDR3 protein: CASSPRGQGEGKQFF. In nucleotides, the CDR3 is TGTGCCAGCAGCCCACGAGGACAGGGGGAGGGTAAGCAGTTCTTC.

The J gene is TRBJ2-1, the V gene TRBV5-4, with D tentatively TRBD2 (6 bases). This CDR3 spans 14 amino acids. Trimming removed 2 bases from V and 6 bases from J, with 12 bases in between. From germline, CDR1 is SGHNT and CDR2 YYREEE (reference sequence). The CDR3 DNA sequence: TGTGCCAGCAGCTTAGGGACTCCCTCCAATGAGCAGTTCTTC. It translates to CASSLGTPSNEQFF.

CDR3 in amino acids: CASNGEVPPEAFF. CDR3 DNA: TGTGCCAGCAACGGTGAAGTACCTCCTGAAGCTTTCTTT. This chain uses TRBV6-6 with TRBJ1-1, with D unresolved. Looked up from germline, CDR1 is MNHNY and CDR2 is SVGAGI (reference sequence). Between the trimmed V and J ends, which lost 7 bases and 6 bases, there was a span of 15 bases. CDR3 length: 13 residues.

Remarks on this clone: The junction departs from the called germline gene at one end, perhaps through a read error. This CDR3 is CASSPADWPRVAYDYTF. CDR3 sequence (DNA): TGTGCCAGCAGTCCGGCAGACTGGCCTCGGGTGGCCTATGACTACACCTTC. The chain recombines TRBV13 with TRBJ1-2; D not certain. The CDR3 extends over 17 amino acids. The germline gives CDR1 PRHDT, CDR2 FYEKMQ (reference sequence). The full variable domain, completed using reference TRBV13 and TRBJ1-2, is AAGVIQSPRHLIKEKRETATLKCYPIPRHDTVYWYQQGPGQDPQFLISFYEKMQSDKGSIPDRFSAQQFSDYHSELNMSSLELGDSALYFCASSPADWPRVAYDYTFGSGTRLTVV.

The chain combines TRBV7-8 with TRBJ1-1, with D perhaps TRBD1 (6 bases). The CDR3 has 16 amino acids. V lost 5 bases and J lost 3, with 19 bases in between. Germline CDR1 reads SGHVS; CDR2 reads FQNEAQ. CDR3 sequence: CASSGRGAIGYTEAFF. DNA of the CDR3: TGTGCCAGCAGCGGGCGGGGGGCTATTGGGTACACTGAAGCTTTCTTT.

This chain connects TRBV7-2 to TRBJ1-1; D possibly corresponds to TRBD1 (5 bases). Deletions cut 0 bases from V and 0 bases from J, with 5 bases between. Germline lookup yields CDR1 SGHTA and CDR2 FQGNSA. The CDR3 spans 14 residues. The CDR3 DNA is TGTGCCAGCAGCTTAGCAGGGGTGAACACTGAAGCTTTCTTT. Translation: CASSLAGVNTEAFF.

This clone occurred a few times. V and J are TRBV2 and TRBJ2-5; the match to TRBD2 covers 11 bases. The CDR3 is 15 residues long. V lost 8 bases and J lost 1; bases outside the gene matches: 6. Germline V gene lookup returns CDR1 SNHLY and CDR2 FYNNEI. The CDR3 DNA reads TGTGCCAGCGAAAGACTAGCGGGGTTCCAAGAGACCCAGTACTTC. It yields the protein CASERLAGFQETQYF. Complete variable domain (other parts from reference TRBV2 and TRBJ2-5): EPEVTQTPSHQVTQMGQEVILRCVPISNHLYFYWYRQILGQKVEFLVSFYNNEISEKSEIFDDQFSVERPDGSNFTLKIRSTKLEDSAMYFCASERLAGFQETQYFGPGTRLLVL.

This clone was observed a handful of times. The genes are TRBV5-5 and TRBJ1-5; D is perhaps TRBD1 (6 bases). V was cut by 4 bases and J by 0 bases, with 17 bases left in between. This CDR3 spans 17 amino acids. The V gene's germline CDR1 is SGHKS and CDR2 YYEKEE (reference sequence). The CDR3 loop is CASSLQGDRPSNQPQHF. In nucleotides, the CDR3 is TGTGCCAGCAGCCTCCAGGGAGACAGGCCTAGCAATCAGCCCCAGCATTTT. Full variable domain (missing parts from reference TRBV5-5 and TRBJ1-5): DAGVTQSPTHLIKTRGQQVTLRCSPISGHKSVSWYQQVLGQGPQFIFQYYEKEERGRGNFPDRFSARQFPNYSSELNVNALLLGDSALYLCASSLQGDRPSNQPQHFGDGTRLSIL.

The chain joins TRBV24-1 to TRBJ2-1; 10 nucleotides align to TRBD2. V lost 4 bases to trimming and J lost 7 bases; unmatched junction nucleotides: 9. This CDR3 contains 16 residues. The germline V gene has CDR1 KGHDR and CDR2 SFDVKD. CDR3 sequence (DNA): TGTGCCACCAGTGACCCAACTAGCGGGACTAGGAATGAGCAGTTCTTC. Translated: CATSDPTSGTRNEQFF.

V is TRBV6-5 and J is TRBJ2-7; 7 bases are shared with TRBD1. Germline values: CDR1 MNHEY, CDR2 SVGAGI. The CDR3 runs 15 residues. V was clipped by 6 bases and J by 2 bases; unmatched bases: 10. CDR3 coding DNA: TGTGCCAGCAGCTCCGCCCGGACAGGAACCTACGAGCAGTACTTC. The encoded protein is CASSSARTGTYEQYF.

Turning to this clone: The same CDR3 arises from other DNA sequences in this sample as well. This chain joins TRBV5-4 and TRBJ2-1, with 8 positions matching TRBD1. The V gene's germline CDR1 is SGHNT and CDR2 YYREEE (reference sequence). The CDR3 loop spans 15 amino acids. The junction had 3 bases not matched to a gene; V was cut back by 0 bases and J by 4 bases. The CDR3 nucleotides are TGTGCCAGCAGCTTGGACAGGGGGAGTTACAATGAGCAGTTCTTC. Protein: CASSLDRGSYNEQFF.